This TCR beta chain emerged from a study of PD-L1 blockade in urothelial cancer. Study background: Bladder-origin urothelial cancer in males covered most of the roughly 29 patients. T cells were recovered from blood samples at a median of roughly 150,000.

Time point: peripheral blood 6 weeks after treatment start. Each patient's cancer was a locally advanced or metastatic urothelial carcinoma. Templates that were synthetic TCR analogs were spiked into each PCR. Measured with immunoSEQ multiplex PCR; TCRdb has only the in-frame clones, and not every one. The profile covers tens of thousands of clones, with roughly nine tenths appearing a single time and under 8.5% taken by the ten largest. Trimming removed 4 bases at V and 2 bases at J, with 6 bases between. This CDR3 has 11 amino acids. CDR1 and CDR2 from the germline V gene are SQVTM and ANQGSEA. The clonotype comes from a man between 65 and 80 years old with urothelial cancer. This rearrangement joins TRBV29-1 to TRBJ2-7; D is undetermined. The source was PBMCs, collected around atezolizumab (anti-PD-L1) treatment. This chain's CDR3 is CSVVVTYEQYF. CDR3 coding DNA: TGCAGCGTTGTAGTCACCTACGAGCAGTACTTC.